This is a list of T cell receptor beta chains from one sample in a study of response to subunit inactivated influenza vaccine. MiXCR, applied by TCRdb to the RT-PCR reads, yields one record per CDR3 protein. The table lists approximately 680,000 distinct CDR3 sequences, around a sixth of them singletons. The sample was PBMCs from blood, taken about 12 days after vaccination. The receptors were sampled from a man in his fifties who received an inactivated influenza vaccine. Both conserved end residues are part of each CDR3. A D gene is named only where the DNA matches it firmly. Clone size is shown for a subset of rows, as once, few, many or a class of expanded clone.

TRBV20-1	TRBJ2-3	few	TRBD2	CSAPGGGRDTQYF	TGCAGTGCCCCCGGGGGGGGCCGAGATACGCAGTATTTT
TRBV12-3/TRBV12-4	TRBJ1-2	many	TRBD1	CASSRQGAFAGYTF	TGTGCCAGCAGTCGACAGGGGGCTTTCGCTGGCTACACCTTC
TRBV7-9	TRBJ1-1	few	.	CASSLGGPLGHSEAFF	TGTGCCAGCAGCTTAGGGGGCCCATTGGGACACTCAGAAGCTTTCTTT
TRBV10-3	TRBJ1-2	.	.	CAISENHRTAYGYTF	TGTGCCATCAGTGAGAACCACAGGACCGCCTATGGCTACACCTTC
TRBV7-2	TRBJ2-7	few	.	CASSLEQYSYEQYF	TGTGCCAGCAGCTTAGAACAGTACTCCTACGAGCAGTACTTC
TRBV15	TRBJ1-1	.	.	CATSRDGTLADTEAFF	TGTGCCACCAGCAGAGATGGAACTCTTGCAGACACTGAAGCTTTCTTT
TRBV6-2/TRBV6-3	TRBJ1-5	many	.	CASSYQTASRPQHF	TGTGCCAGCAGTTACCAAACAGCCAGTAGGCCCCAGCATTTT
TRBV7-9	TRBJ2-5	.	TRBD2	CASLAGVLETQYF	TGTGCCAGCTTAGCGGGAGTACTAGAGACCCAGTACTTC
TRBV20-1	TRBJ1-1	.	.	CSASREVRTEAFF	TGCAGTGCTTCCAGGGAGGTGCGCACTGAAGCTTTCTTT
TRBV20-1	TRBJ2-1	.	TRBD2	CSARTGTGRGTSGTHYNEQFF	TGCAGTGCTAGGACCGGGACAGGGCGCGGGACTAGCGGGACACACTACAATGAGCAGTTCTTC
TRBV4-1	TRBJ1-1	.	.	CASSRSPEAFNTEAFF	TGCGCCAGCAGCCGGTCACCCGAGGCATTTAACACTGAAGCTTTCTTT
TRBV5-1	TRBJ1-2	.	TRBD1	CASSTEQGGGNYGYTF	TGCGCCAGCAGCACAGAACAGGGGGGCGGTAACTATGGCTACACCTTC
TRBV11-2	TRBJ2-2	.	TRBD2	CASSFTTSGGANTGELFF	TGTGCCAGCAGCTTCACGACTAGCGGGGGCGCGAACACCGGGGAGCTGTTTTTT
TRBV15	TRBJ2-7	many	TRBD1	CATSRDRGIGYEQYF	TGTGCCACCAGCAGAGACAGGGGGATAGGGTACGAGCAGTACTTC